This is a list of T cell receptor beta chains from one sample in a study of blood T cell repertoires in COVID-19. Data came from immunoSEQ multiplex PCR; TCRdb stores just in-frame clones and leaves some out. The sample includes about 260,000 clones, around 90% of them seen just once. Specimen: peripheral blood. These receptors originate from a human donor in a cohort sampled during active COVID-19. Both conserved end residues are part of each CDR3. D genes are given only for firm matches. Not every row has a clone size; where given, it reads once, few, many or a size class.

d_gene	v_gene	j_gene	abundance	CDR3nt	CDR3aa
.	TRBV10-3	TRBJ1-3	.	TGTGCCATCAGTGCTGTTTACTCTGGAAACACCATATATTTT	CAISAVYSGNTIYF
.	TRBV4-1	TRBJ1-2	.	TGCGCCAGCAGCCAAGACAGAAACTATGGCTACACCTTC	CASSQDRNYGYTF
.	TRBV20-1	TRBJ1-2	.	TGCAGTGCTTCAGGAGGCTATGGCTACACCTTC	CSASGGYGYTF
TRBD1	TRBV27	TRBJ2-7	.	TGTGCCAGCAGTTTGGACAGGGGCTACGAGCAGTACTTC	CASSLDRGYEQYF
.	TRBV6-5	TRBJ2-3	.	TGTGCCAGCAGTTACAGGCTAGCCAGCACAGATACGCAGTATTTT	CASSYRLASTDTQYF
.	TRBV6-5	TRBJ1-1	.	TGTGCCAGCAGTTATTCAGCGGGGACTGAAGCTTTCTTT	CASSYSAGTEAFF
TRBD1	TRBV6-5	TRBJ2-4	.	TGTGCCAGCAGGGGGACAGGGTTGGCTATTCAGTACTTC	CASRGTGLAIQYF
.	TRBV5-4	TRBJ2-2	.	TGTGCCAGCAGCTTGGACAGGGGAGGGAACACCGGGGAGCTGTTTTTT	CASSLDRGGNTGELFF
.	TRBV24-1	TRBJ2-7	.	TGTGCCACCAGTGATCGCAGGGTAAGTCCTTACGAGCAGTACTTC	CATSDRRVSPYEQYF
.	TRBV7-9	TRBJ1-2	.	TGTGCCAGCTGGGGGGGGTTAGACTATGGCTACACCTTC	CASWGGLDYGYTF
.	TRBV28	TRBJ1-2	once	TGTGCCAGCAGTTTAGTTCAGAACAACTATGGCTACACCTTC	CASSLVQNNYGYTF
.	TRBV5-1	TRBJ2-1	.	TGCGCCAGCAGCCGGGAAACAAACAATGAGCAGTTCTTC	CASSRETNNEQFF
.	TRBV6-6	TRBJ2-7	.	TGTGCCAGCTCCGGGGGGACAGGCTACGAGCAGTACTTC	CASSGGTGYEQYF
.	TRBV7-2	TRBJ1-2	.	TGTGCCAGCAGCTTCGAGTTGGGGGGTGGCTACACCTTC	CASSFELGGGYTF
TRBD1	TRBV30	TRBJ2-7	.	TGTGCCTGGAGTCTGGGGACAGCCTACGAGCAGTACTTC	CAWSLGTAYEQYF